This entry lists 31 T cell receptor beta chains sequenced from one sample in a study of vaccination and CD4 T cells after COVID-19. Treatment described: roughly 10-day PBMC culture with coronavirus spike peptide pools or control peptides (ViraFEST assay). Once obtained from cultured CD4+ T cells, the DNA was sequenced using the Oncomine TCR Beta short-read assay. TCRdb reprocessed the PCR reads with MiXCR, giving one entry per CDR3 protein. Among 13,000 to 15,000 distinct CDR3 sequences, over 45% were seen once, and the ten largest hold around 15%. The antigens of these receptors remain unknown. Sequenced: CD4+ T cells from blood, cultured in vitro. These TCRs come from a human donor who had recovered from COVID-19.

V usage is TRBV6-2 or TRBV6-3 and J usage is TRBJ2-2; D may match TRBD1 or TRBD2 (6 bases each). Trimming stripped 0 bases from V and 7 bases from J, with 9 bases between. The CDR3 sequence is 14 residues long. From germline, CDR1 is MNHEY and CDR2 SVGEGT. Here the CDR3 reads CASSYSRGVGELFF. The CDR3 region has the DNA TGTGCCAGCAGTTACTCGAGGGGGGTCGGGGAGCTGTTTTTT.

The genes are TRBV11-1 and TRBJ1-4, with unresolved D. The CDR3 has 17 residues. The V end was cut by 1 base, the J end by 4 bases, with 16 bases between. Germline lookup yields CDR1 SGHAT and CDR2 FQDESV (reference sequence). DNA for the CDR3: TGTGCCAGCAGCTTAGGCGGCCGTCGATACGTTAATGAAAAACTGTTTTTT. This translates into CASSLGGRRYVNEKLFF.

Notes on this clonotype: At one end, the junction sequence differs from germline, possibly due to a read error. The V call is TRBV18, the J call TRBJ1-6; TRBD1 aligns across 7 bases. Germline values: CDR1 KGHSH, CDR2 LQKENI. This CDR3 comprises 15 residues. CDR3 nucleotides: TGCGCCAGCTCCCGTGACAGGGCGATTAATTCACCCCTCCACTTT. Protein sequence: CASSRDRAINSPLHF.

The rearrangement uses TRBV5-4 and TRBJ2-3; tentative D call: TRBD2 (7 bases). The germline gives CDR1 SGHNT, CDR2 YYREEE (reference sequence). V lost 4 bases, J lost 1 base, and 13 bases lay in between. This CDR3 has 15 residues. The CDR3 DNA reads as TGTGCCAGCAGCCCGGGGGGCGTCGGCACAGATACGCAGTATTTT. Translated: CASSPGGVGTDTQYF.

V usage is TRBV2 and J usage is TRBJ1-6; D possibly corresponds to TRBD1 (5 bases). Germline V gene data show CDR1 as SNHLY and CDR2 as FYNNEI. Trimming pared 6 bases from V and 2 bases from J, leaving 17 bases between. The CDR3 has 17 residues. CDR3 in DNA: TGTGCCAGCAGCGACTCCCCAGGGACCCCCTATAATTCACCCCTCCACTTT. Translated: CASSDSPGTPYNSPLHF. Using reference TRBV2 and TRBJ1-6 for the parts outside the CDR3, the full variable domain is EPEVTQTPSHQVTQMGQEVILRCVPISNHLYFYWYRQILGQKVEFLVSFYNNEISEKSEIFDDQFSVERPDGSNFTLKIRSTKLEDSAMYFCASSDSPGTPYNSPLHFGNGTRLTVT.

The gene calls are TRBV10-3 and TRBJ1-5; D unresolved. V lost 10 bases, J lost 5 bases, and 15 bases lay in between. The germline gives CDR1 ENHRY, CDR2 SYGVKD. The CDR3 contains 13 residues. The CDR3, as DNA: TGTGCCACCTCTCTTCGCCCTGATCAGCCCCAGCATTTT. This gives the protein CATSLRPDQPQHF.

DNA of the CDR3: TGTGCCAGCAGATACAGTTTGAACACTGAAGCTTTCTTT. Translated, it gives CASRYSLNTEAFF. The gene calls are TRBV6-5 and TRBJ1-1; D not resolved. V was shortened by 6 bases and J by 0 bases, with 8 bases between the two germline ends. This CDR3 spans 13 amino acids. Germline CDR1 MNHEY, CDR2 SVGAGI.

The chain has TRBV20-1 and TRBJ2-5; 10 nucleotides match TRBD1. CDR3 length: 15 residues. J gave up 5 bases and V 5 bases, and 11 bases lay outside the gene matches. Germline-derived CDR1 and CDR2 are DFQATT and SNEGSKA (reference sequence). The CDR3 here is CSARPLGQGQETQYF. The CDR3 DNA follows: TGCAGTGCTCGCCCCCTGGGACAGGGGCAGGAGACCCAGTACTTC.

In this sample, this clonotype turned up a few times. The chain uses TRBV11-2 and TRBJ1-2; D is undetermined. Germline values: CDR1 SGHAT, CDR2 FQNNGV. V dropped 5 bases and J dropped 2 bases, with 9 bases sitting between them. The length of the CDR3 is 13 residues. The CDR3 region has the DNA TGTGCCAGCAGCCCCCAGCGGAACTATGGCTACACCTTC. As protein: CASSPQRNYGYTF.

J is TRBJ2-1 and V is TRBV6-2 or TRBV6-3; D perhaps matches TRBD2 (5 bases). Trimming removed 4 bases from V and 0 bases from J, with 13 bases in between. The CDR3 extends over 16 amino acids. Germline loops: CDR1 MNHEY, CDR2 SVGEGT. The CDR3 sequence is CASSSRRASSYNEQFF. CDR3 nucleotide sequence: TGTGCCAGCAGTTCCCGGCGGGCCAGCTCCTACAATGAGCAGTTCTTC.

This chain uses TRBV2 with TRBJ1-1; D may be TRBD1 (6 bases). Per the germline V gene, CDR1 is SNHLY and CDR2 is FYNNEI. The CDR3 sequence is 13 residues long. The V end was cut by 8 bases, the J end by 5 bases, with 15 bases between. The CDR3 bases are TGTGCCAGCGGTCCGGGGGCCCCTACTGAAGCTTTCTTT. Translating gives CASGPGAPTEAFF.

A word on this clonotype: The junction departs from the called germline gene at one end, perhaps through a read error. V and J are TRBV7-7 and TRBJ2-5; tentatively, D is TRBD1 or TRBD2 (5 bases each). From germline, CDR1 is SSHAT and CDR2 FNYEAQ (reference sequence). CDR3 length: 15 residues. The CDR3 here is CASSARLGVGETQYF. The DNA for the CDR3 is TGTGCTAGCAGCGCCCGCTTGGGGGTTGGGGAGACCCAGTACTTC.

The chain combines TRBV10-3 with TRBJ1-1, with D uncertain. V gave up 7 bases and J gave up 0 bases, with 9 bases separating them. The CDR3 covers 13 residues. Germline V gives CDR1 ENHRY, CDR2 SYGVKD. The CDR3 nucleotides read TGTGCCATCATGGAGGTGATGAACACTGAAGCTTTCTTT. It yields the protein CAIMEVMNTEAFF.

This chain connects TRBV6-5 to TRBJ1-1; D is ambiguous. The V gene's germline CDR1 is MNHEY and CDR2 SVGAGI. CDR3 length: 11 residues. V was trimmed by 2 bases and J by 6 bases, leaving 4 bases between them. CDR3 in amino acids: CASSYNAEAFF. Written as DNA, the CDR3 is TGTGCCAGCAGTTACAATGCTGAAGCTTTCTTT.

This chain uses TRBV24-1 with TRBJ2-1; 7 nucleotides align to TRBD1. The CDR3 loop spans 13 amino acids. Trimming cost V 0 bases and J 16 bases; bases outside gene matches: 8. The germline gives CDR1 KGHDR, CDR2 SFDVKD. Here the CDR3 DNA reads TGTGCCACCAGTGATTTGCCGGGACAGTCGTATTTCTTC. Translated: CATSDLPGQSYFF.

This chain links TRBV11-2 with TRBJ2-3; unclear D gene. The CDR3 loop spans 12 amino acids. The germline V gene encodes CDR1 SGHAT and CDR2 FQNNGV. Between the trimmed V and J ends, which lost 4 bases and 8 bases, there was a span of 10 bases. The CDR3 nucleotides are TGTGCCAGCAGCTCCCGTCAGCCTACGCAGTATTTT. It specifies CASSSRQPTQYF.

Only a few counts were recorded for this clonotype. V usage is TRBV15 and J usage is TRBJ2-7; TRBD2 agrees at 8 bases. Unmatched junction bases numbered 5, after V lost 1 base and J lost 6 bases. The CDR3 runs to 14 residues. CDR1 LNHNV and CDR2 YYDKDF come from the germline V gene (reference sequence). The chain's CDR3 is CATSRAGGIGEQYF. CDR3 nucleotide sequence: TGTGCCACCAGCAGAGCGGGAGGGATCGGCGAGCAGTACTTC. Variable domain in full (rest from reference TRBV15 and TRBJ2-7): DAMVIQNPRYQVTQFGKPVTLSCSQTLNHNVMYWYQQKSSQAPKLLFHYYDKDFNNEADTPDNFQSRRPNTSFCFLDIRSPGLGDTAMYLCATSRAGGIGEQYFGPGTRLTVT.

This chain connects TRBV15 to TRBJ2-3; the match to TRBD2 covers 12 bases. CDR1 LNHNV and CDR2 YYDKDF come from the germline V gene (reference sequence). The CDR3 runs to 17 residues. Trimming took 5 bases from V and 1 from J; bases not matched to a gene: 7. CDR3 residues: CATSGPRTSGGTDTQYF. The CDR3 DNA reads as TGTGCCACCAGCGGACCCCGGACTAGCGGGGGCACAGATACGCAGTATTTT. Filled out from reference TRBV15 and TRBJ2-3, the complete variable domain reads DAMVIQNPRYQVTQFGKPVTLSCSQTLNHNVMYWYQQKSSQAPKLLFHYYDKDFNNEADTPDNFQSRRPNTSFCFLDIRSPGLGDTAMYLCATSGPRTSGGTDTQYFGPGTRLTVL.

A few counts support this clonotype. The chain couples TRBV19 to TRBJ1-1, with D possibly matching TRBD1 (5 bases). Germline V CDR1 and CDR2: LNHDA, SQIVND (reference sequence). Trimming removed 3 bases from V and 1 base from J, with 9 bases in between. CDR3 length: 14 amino acids. The CDR3 region has the DNA TGTGCCAGTAGTATTGGACAAAAGAACACTGAAGCTTTCTTT. Its protein product is CASSIGQKNTEAFF.

This clonotype was picked up a small number of times. The gene calls are TRBV6-2 or TRBV6-3 and TRBJ2-1; no firm D call. CDR3 size: 16 residues. V shed 1 base and J shed 8 bases, with 18 bases lying between them. CDR1 and CDR2 from the germline V gene are MNHEY and SVGEGT. CDR3: CASSYWKYAHGDEQFF. DNA of the CDR3: TGTGCCAGCAGTTACTGGAAATACGCACATGGCGATGAGCAGTTCTTC.

J is TRBJ2-3 and V is TRBV7-9, with TRBD1 matching over 7 bases. This CDR3 is built from 17 residues. Germline trimming cut 2 bases from V and 5 bases from J; bases unmatched to any gene: 13. The V gene's germline CDR1 is SEHNR and CDR2 FQNEAQ (reference sequence). CDR3 sequence: CASSLLQGTAGLDTQYF. The DNA of the CDR3 is TGTGCCAGCAGCTTACTTCAAGGGACAGCAGGTCTAGATACGCAGTATTTT. Complete variable domain (other parts from reference TRBV7-9 and TRBJ2-3): DTGVSQNPRHKITKRGQNVTFRCDPISEHNRLYWYRQTLGQGPEFLTYFQNEAQLEKSRLLSDRFSAERPKGSFSTLEIQRTEQGDSAMYLCASSLLQGTAGLDTQYFGPGTRLTVL.

This clonotype has just a few counts. This chain links TRBV19 with TRBJ1-1; 7 positions match TRBD1. Per the germline V gene, CDR1 is LNHDA and CDR2 is SQIVND (reference sequence). The CDR3 extends over 16 amino acids. The V and J ends lost 5 bases and 4 bases, in that order; junction bases with no gene match: 13. The CDR3 region is CASSPQGFTVSTEAFF. CDR3 bases: TGTGCCAGTAGTCCACAGGGGTTTACTGTGAGCACTGAAGCTTTCTTT. The whole variable domain, remainder taken from reference TRBV19 and TRBJ1-1, is DGGITQSPKYLFRKEGQNVTLSCEQNLNHDAMYWYRQDPGQGLRLIYYSQIVNDFQKGDIAEGYSVSREKKESFPLTVTSAQKNPTAFYLCASSPQGFTVSTEAFFGQGTRLTVV.

This clonotype was seen just once. The genes are TRBV4-1 and TRBJ2-3, with 12 bases that match TRBD2. Germline V CDR1 and CDR2: MGHRA, YSYEKL. V dropped 1 base and J dropped 7; count of bases not matched to a gene: 6. The CDR3 runs 16 residues. This CDR3 is CASSQAPSGGAYTQYF. As DNA, the CDR3 is TGCGCCAGCAGCCAAGCACCTAGCGGGGGGGCCTATACGCAGTATTTT.

V is TRBV6-1 and J is TRBJ2-7; TRBD1 matches 7 bases. CDR1 is MNHNS, CDR2 SASEGT, per germline. This CDR3 comprises 14 residues. J was trimmed by 2 bases and V by 7 bases; bases with no gene match: 8. The CDR3 sequence is CASMDRPSPYEQYF. In nucleotides, the CDR3 is TGTGCCAGCATGGACAGGCCATCTCCCTACGAGCAGTACTTC.

The rearrangement joins TRBV11-2 to TRBJ1-4; unclear D gene. The germline V gene encodes CDR1 SGHAT and CDR2 FQNNGV. V was cut by 1 base and J by 7 bases, with 7 bases left in between. CDR3 length: 13 amino acids. CDR3 loop: CASSLVQVEKLFF. Written as DNA, the CDR3 is TGTGCCAGCAGCTTAGTCCAGGTTGAAAAACTGTTTTTT.

This chain links TRBV5-1 with TRBJ1-6; D is ambiguous. The CDR3 loop spans 15 amino acids. Looked up from germline, CDR1 is SGHRS and CDR2 is YFSETQ. V was pared by 0 bases and J by 8 bases, with 12 bases between. The CDR3 protein is CASSLDVGPDSPLHF. For the CDR3, the DNA is TGCGCCAGCAGCTTGGATGTAGGACCGGATTCACCCCTCCACTTT.

This chain links TRBV19 with TRBJ1-1, with unresolved D. V lost 5 bases and J lost 8, with 6 bases in between. From germline, CDR1 is LNHDA and CDR2 SQIVND (reference sequence). The CDR3 has 10 residues. The CDR3 sequence: CASSGLEAFF. The CDR3 DNA sequence: TGTGCCAGTAGTGGATTAGAAGCTTTCTTT.

V gene TRBV7-2 combines with J gene TRBJ2-5; D may be TRBD2 (6 bases). The V end lost 4 bases, the J end lost 7 bases, and 16 bases lay between the germline ends. The CDR3 is made up of 14 amino acids. Per germline, CDR1 SGHTA and CDR2 FQGNSA. The CDR3, as DNA: TGTGCCAGCAGCTACCCTGGGACTGGGGGGACCCAGTACTTC. Residues: CASSYPGTGGTQYF. Filled out from reference TRBV7-2 and TRBJ2-5, the complete variable domain reads GAGVSQSPSNKVTEKGKDVELRCDPISGHTALYWYRQSLGQGLEFLIYFQGNSAPDKSGLPSDRFSAERTGGSVSTLTIQRTQQEDSAVYLCASSYPGTGGTQYFGPGTRLLVL.

The chain links TRBV7-9 to TRBJ2-4; 8 bases are shared with TRBD1. J gave up 9 bases and V 5 bases, and 12 bases lay outside the gene matches. The CDR3 is made up of 15 amino acids. In germline, CDR1 is SEHNR, CDR2 FQNEAQ (reference sequence). The CDR3 nucleotides are TGTGCCAGCAGCGGACAGGGCGCGTCGTATGCCATTCAGTACTTC. It yields the protein CASSGQGASYAIQYF.

The DNA of the CDR3 is TGTGCCAGCAGCTTAGCCGGACTAGCGGGCTACAATGAGCAGTTCTTC. Amino acid sequence: CASSLAGLAGYNEQFF. This chain links TRBV7-2 with TRBJ2-1, with 11 bases aligning to TRBD2. Germline values: CDR1 SGHTA, CDR2 FQGNSA. Germline trimming cut 0 bases from V and 3 bases from J; bases unmatched to any gene: 1. This CDR3 has 16 amino acids.

This clonotype has just a few counts. The CDR3 here is CASSLGAGANYGYTF. The CDR3, as DNA: TGTGCCAGCAGCTTAGGGGCGGGGGCTAACTATGGCTACACCTTC. The V and J genes are TRBV7-2 and TRBJ1-2; tentative D call: TRBD1 (5 bases). The V end lost 1 base, the J end lost 0 bases, and 9 bases lay between the germline ends. CDR3 length: 15 amino acids. Germline assignment: CDR1 SGHTA and CDR2 FQGNSA. The full variable domain, in which reference TRBV7-2 and TRBJ1-2 provide the parts outside the CDR3, is GAGVSQSPSNKVTEKGKDVELRCDPISGHTALYWYRQSLGQGLEFLIYFQGNSAPDKSGLPSDRFSAERTGGSVSTLTIQRTQQEDSAVYLCASSLGAGANYGYTFGSGTRLTVV.